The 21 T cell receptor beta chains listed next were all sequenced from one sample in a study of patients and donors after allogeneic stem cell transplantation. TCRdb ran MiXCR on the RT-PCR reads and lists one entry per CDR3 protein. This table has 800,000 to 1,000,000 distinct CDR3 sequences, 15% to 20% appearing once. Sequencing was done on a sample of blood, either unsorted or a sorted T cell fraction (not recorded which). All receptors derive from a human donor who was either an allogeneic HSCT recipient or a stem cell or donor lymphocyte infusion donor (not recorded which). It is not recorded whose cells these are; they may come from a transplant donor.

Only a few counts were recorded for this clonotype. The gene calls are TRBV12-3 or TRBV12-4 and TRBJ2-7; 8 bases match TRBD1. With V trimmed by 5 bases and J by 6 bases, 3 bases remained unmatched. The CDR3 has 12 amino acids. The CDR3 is CASSQTGVEQYF. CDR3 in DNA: TGTGCCAGCAGTCAGACAGGGGTCGAGCAGTACTTC.

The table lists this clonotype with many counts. Here the CDR3 DNA reads TGTGCCAGCAGTTTAAGTCTGCGTTACGAGCAGTACTTC. Protein product: CASSLSLRYEQYF. The rearrangement uses TRBV12-3 or TRBV12-4 and TRBJ2-7; D remains ambiguous. V shed 2 bases and J shed 4 bases, with 9 bases lying between them. CDR3 length: 13 amino acids.

CDR3 loop: CASSSRTRLPYEQYF. The CDR3 nucleotides are TGTGCCAGCAGCTCCCGGACTAGACTTCCCTACGAGCAGTACTTC. This sequence joins TRBV7-2 and TRBJ2-7, with TRBD2 matching over 7 bases. The CDR3 has 15 residues. V trimming: 4 bases; J trimming: 2 bases; junction bases outside the gene matches: 8. CDR1 is SGHTA, CDR2 FQGNSA, per germline.

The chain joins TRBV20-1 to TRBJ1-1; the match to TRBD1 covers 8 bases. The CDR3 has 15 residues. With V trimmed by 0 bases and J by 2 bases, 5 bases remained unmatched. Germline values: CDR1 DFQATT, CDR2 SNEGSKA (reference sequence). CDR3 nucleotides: TGCAGTGCTAGAGACGGACAGGGCGCTAACACTGAAGCTTTCTTT. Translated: CSARDGQGANTEAFF.

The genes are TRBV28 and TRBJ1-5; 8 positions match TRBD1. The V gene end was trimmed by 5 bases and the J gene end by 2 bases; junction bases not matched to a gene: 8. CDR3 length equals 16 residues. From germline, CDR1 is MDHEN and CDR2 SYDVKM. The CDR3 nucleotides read TGTGCCAGCAGTCGGACCGACAGGGGCGGCAATCAGCCCCAGCATTTT. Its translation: CASSRTDRGGNQPQHF.

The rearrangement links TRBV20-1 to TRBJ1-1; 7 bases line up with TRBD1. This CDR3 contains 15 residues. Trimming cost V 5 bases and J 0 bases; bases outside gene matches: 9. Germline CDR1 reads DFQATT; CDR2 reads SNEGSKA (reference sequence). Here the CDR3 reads CSASDRVGLNTEAFF. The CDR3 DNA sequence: TGCAGTGCTTCAGACAGGGTGGGCCTGAACACTGAAGCTTTCTTT.

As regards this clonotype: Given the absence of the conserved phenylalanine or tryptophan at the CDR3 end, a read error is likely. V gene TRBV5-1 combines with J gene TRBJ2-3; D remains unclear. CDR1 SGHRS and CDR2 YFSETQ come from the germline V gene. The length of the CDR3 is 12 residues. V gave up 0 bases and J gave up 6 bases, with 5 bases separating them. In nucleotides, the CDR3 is TGCGCCAGCAGCTTGGCCAGCGATACGCAGTATTAT. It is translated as CASSLASDTQYY.

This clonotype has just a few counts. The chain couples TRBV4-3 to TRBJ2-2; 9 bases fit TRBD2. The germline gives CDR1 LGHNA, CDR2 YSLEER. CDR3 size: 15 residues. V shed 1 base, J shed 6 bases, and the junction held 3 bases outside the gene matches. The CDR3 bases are TGCGCCAGCAGCCAAGTTAGCGGGGGTGCCGGGGAGCTGTTTTTT. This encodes CASSQVSGGAGELFF.

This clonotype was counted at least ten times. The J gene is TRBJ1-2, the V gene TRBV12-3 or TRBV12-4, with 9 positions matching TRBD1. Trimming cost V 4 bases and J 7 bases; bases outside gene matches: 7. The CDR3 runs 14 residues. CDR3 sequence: CASSYRDRVGGYTF. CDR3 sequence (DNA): TGTGCCAGCAGTTATAGGGACAGGGTCGGTGGCTACACCTTC.

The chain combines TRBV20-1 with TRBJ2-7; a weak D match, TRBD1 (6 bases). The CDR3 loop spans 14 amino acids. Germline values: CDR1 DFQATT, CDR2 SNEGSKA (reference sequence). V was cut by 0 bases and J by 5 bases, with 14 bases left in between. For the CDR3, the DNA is TGCAGTGCTAGAGATCCCAGGGGATTTAACGAGCAGTACTTC. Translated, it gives CSARDPRGFNEQYF.

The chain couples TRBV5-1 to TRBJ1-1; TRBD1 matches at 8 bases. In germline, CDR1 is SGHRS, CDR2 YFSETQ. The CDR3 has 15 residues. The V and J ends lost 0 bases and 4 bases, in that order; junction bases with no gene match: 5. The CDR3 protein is CASSLGQGPTTEAFF. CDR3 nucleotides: TGCGCCAGCAGCTTGGGACAGGGGCCCACCACTGAAGCTTTCTTT.

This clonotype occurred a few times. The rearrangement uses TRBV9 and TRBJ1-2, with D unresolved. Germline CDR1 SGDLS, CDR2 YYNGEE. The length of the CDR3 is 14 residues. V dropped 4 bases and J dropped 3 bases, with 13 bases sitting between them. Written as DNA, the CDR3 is TGTGCCAGCAGCTGGAGCGGCGGTGACTATGGCTACACCTTC. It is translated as CASSWSGGDYGYTF.

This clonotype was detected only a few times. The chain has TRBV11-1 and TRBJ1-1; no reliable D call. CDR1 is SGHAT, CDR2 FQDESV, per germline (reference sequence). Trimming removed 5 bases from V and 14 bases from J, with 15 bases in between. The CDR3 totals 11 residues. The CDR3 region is CASSPRGGAFF. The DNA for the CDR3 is TGTGCCAGCAGCCCCCGTGGAGGTGCGTTCTTT.

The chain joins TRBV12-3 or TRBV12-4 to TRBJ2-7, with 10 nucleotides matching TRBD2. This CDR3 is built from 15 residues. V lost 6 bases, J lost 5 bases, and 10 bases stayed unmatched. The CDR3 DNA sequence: TGTGCCAGCAGCCAGGGACTAGCGATAGGCCACGAGCAGTACTTC. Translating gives CASSQGLAIGHEQYF.

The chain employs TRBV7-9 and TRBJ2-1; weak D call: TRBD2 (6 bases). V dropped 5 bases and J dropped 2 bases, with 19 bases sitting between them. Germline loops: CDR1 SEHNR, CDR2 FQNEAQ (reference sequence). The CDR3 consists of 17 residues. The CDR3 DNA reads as TGTGCCAGCAGCCGAAAGATCGCGGGACTTACCTACAATGAGCAGTTCTTC. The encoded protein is CASSRKIAGLTYNEQFF.

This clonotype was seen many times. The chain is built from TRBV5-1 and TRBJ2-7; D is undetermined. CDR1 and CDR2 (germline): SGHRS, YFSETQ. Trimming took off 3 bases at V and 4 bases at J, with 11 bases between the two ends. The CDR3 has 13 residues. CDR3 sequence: CASSSQESYEQYF. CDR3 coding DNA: TGCGCCAGCAGCTCGCAGGAGTCATACGAGCAGTACTTC.

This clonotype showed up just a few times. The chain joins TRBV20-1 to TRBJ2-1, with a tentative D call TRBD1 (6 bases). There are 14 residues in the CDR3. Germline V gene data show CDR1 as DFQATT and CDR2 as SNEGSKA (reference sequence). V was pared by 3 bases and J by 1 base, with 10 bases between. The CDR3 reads CSASDRMSYNEQFF. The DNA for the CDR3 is TGCAGTGCTAGCGACAGGATGTCCTACAATGAGCAGTTCTTC.

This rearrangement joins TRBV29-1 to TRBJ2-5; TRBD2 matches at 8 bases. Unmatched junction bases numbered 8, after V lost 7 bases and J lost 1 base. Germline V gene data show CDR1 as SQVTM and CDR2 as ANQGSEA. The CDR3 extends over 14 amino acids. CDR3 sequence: CSADTGRAQETQYF. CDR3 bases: TGCAGCGCCGACACCGGGAGGGCCCAAGAGACCCAGTACTTC. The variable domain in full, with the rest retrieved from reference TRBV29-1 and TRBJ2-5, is SAVISQKPSRDICQRGTSLTIQCQVDSQVTMMFWYRQQPGQSLTLIATANQGSEATYESGFVIDKFPISRPNLTFSTLTVSNMSPEDSSIYLCSADTGRAQETQYFGPGTRLLVL.

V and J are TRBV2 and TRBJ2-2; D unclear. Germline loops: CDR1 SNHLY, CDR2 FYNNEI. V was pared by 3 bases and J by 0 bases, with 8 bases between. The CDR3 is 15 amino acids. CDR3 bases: TGTGCCAGCAGTGATCACTTGACGAACACCGGGGAGCTGTTTTTT. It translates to CASSDHLTNTGELFF.

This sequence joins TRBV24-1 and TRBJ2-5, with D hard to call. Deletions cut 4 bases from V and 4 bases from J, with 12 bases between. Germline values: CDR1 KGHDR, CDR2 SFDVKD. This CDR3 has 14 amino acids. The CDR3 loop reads CATSDRNVVETQYF. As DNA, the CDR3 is TGTGCCACCAGTGACCGTAATGTCGTAGAGACCCAGTACTTC.

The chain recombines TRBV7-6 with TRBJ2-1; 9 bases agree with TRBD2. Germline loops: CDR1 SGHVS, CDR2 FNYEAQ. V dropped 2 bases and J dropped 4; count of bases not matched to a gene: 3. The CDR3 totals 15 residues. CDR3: CASSLPAGGYNEQFF. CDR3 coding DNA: TGTGCCAGCAGCTTACCAGCGGGGGGATACAATGAGCAGTTCTTC.